This paragraph covers one T cell receptor (beta chain) sequence. Ten or more counts support this clonotype. The antigen this receptor binds is unknown. Nothing much larger sits one base from this clone, and base qualities are not available. The germline V gene supplies CDR1 SQVTM and CDR2 ANQGSEA. The CDR3 has 15 amino acids, counting the end cysteine and phenylalanine. The read is trimmed to its CDR3 DNA, 45 bases read in frame from base 1. V sheds 1 base and J sheds 1 base, leaving 13 bases between their ends. TCR beta CDR3 regions were amplified from RNA transcripts. A first-round RT-PCR of the TCR CDR3 used the HTBI primer set with the Qiagen OneStep RT-PCR kit. Libraries were constructed in a second round of multiplex PCR, after which size selection and purification were carried out. Libraries were sequenced paired-end with 100 bp reads on an Illumina HiSeq2000. On the study's bioinformatics: SOAPnuke was used to process the raw data, with reads discarded if the reads contained adapters or uncalled bases, had a mean Phred below 15, or lacked an exact constant-primer or identifier match. High-quality paired reads were merged using COPE v1.2.5, and each unique nucleotide sequence was defined as a clonotype. MiTCR v1.1 was used to align the clonotypes against IMGT TRBV, TRBD and TRBJ reference segments. The analysis was restricted to V-J combinations with a frequency above 0.0001, which together covered 99% to 99.2% of the repertoires. A TCS score was defined as the ratio between F50 (clonal expansion) and ExV (chaos), using BLOSUM62-based TCRdist between CDR3 peptides within each V-J. Welch's t-statistics and random forest reduced around 520 V-J features to 10 to 15, which were used in a naive Bayes classifier (R e1071). Thyroid-blood repertoire similarity was quantified with the Morisita-Horn index. TCRdb applied fastp at Q25 and MiXCR to the public reads, then kept only in-frame beta chains. Here each entry gathers all rows of one CDR3 protein and keeps the most common genes and DNA. TCRdb's processing, not the study's, gives the V and J calls here. Within this sample are around 700,000 distinct CDR3 sequences, with approximately 36% of them counted one time only. The top ten hold around 30% of the sample.

The sample is drawn from a study of T cells in Graves' hyperthyroidism and ophthalmopathy (dated by TCRdb to between 2018 and 2021). In terms of the full investigation: Peripheral blood was sampled at the time of initial diagnosis, prior to any treatment. To identify TCR V-J signatures that set the groups apart, the researchers used a discovery cohort of approximately 98 patients, made up of approximately 43 with Graves' ophthalmopathy and about 55 with stable Graves' hyperthyroidism. Prospective prediction of ophthalmopathy was tested in an independent validation cohort of fewer than 20 hyperthyroidism patients and 17 patients who later progressed to ophthalmopathy. The 100 discovery patients were randomly split 7:3 into training and test sets. Thyroid tissue and blood T-cell repertoires from six Graves' hyperthyroidism patients were also compared in the study. After sampling, hyperthyroidism patients received methimazole starting at 30 mg daily, and ophthalmopathy patients received high-dose intravenous methylprednisolone. The paper describes TCR Vbeta CDR3 sequencing of 135 peripheral blood samples, made up of 43 ophthalmopathy patients, more than 70 hyperthyroidism patients and 17 progressor patients.

The study at large found these results: Blood samples also contained most of the expanded thyroid clonotypes (frequency above 0.001), which suggests that blood repertoires may reflect thyroid immune responses. In validation, the model predicted progression to ophthalmopathy a median of about 6.5 months before onset, with roughly 70% sensitivity and 72.22% specificity. Ophthalmopathy was separated from stable hyperthyroidism by a 13 V-J signature model, with approximately 86% sensitivity and approximately 81% specificity obtained in cross-validation and 80%/75% obtained in testing. Sample size was not statistically predetermined, and investigators were not blinded to group allocation.

Graves' hyperthyroidism was defined as stable when no progression to ophthalmopathy occurred over 18 months of follow-up. The hyperthyroidism patients were between 18 and 65 years old and newly diagnosed, with a disease duration of less than 2 months. Exclusion was applied to patients with uncontrolled infections, other autoimmune diseases, pregnancy or lactation. Diagnoses were based on clinical symptoms, serum thyroxine and TRAb, thyroid ultrasound and orbital computed tomography. PBMCs were isolated from approximately 10 ml of fresh peripheral blood by Ficoll-Paque density gradient centrifugation. Trizol reagent was used to extract total RNA, and RNA quality was then checked on an Agilent 2100 Bioanalyzer.

The rearrangement combines TRBV29-1 with TRBJ2-5; the D segment cannot be called with confidence. Material for sequencing was blood. The origin of this receptor is a woman aged 40 to 49 with Graves' hyperthyroidism. The nucleotide sequence reads TGCAGCGTTGAAGGGGAAAGGGCCCTCCAAGAGACCCAGTACTTC. The resulting protein is CSVEGERALQETQYF. Supplemented by the reference TRBV29-1 and TRBJ2-5 proteins around the CDR3, the complete variable domain is SAVISQKPSRDICQRGTSLTIQCQVDSQVTMMFWYRQQPGQSLTLIATANQGSEATYESGFVIDKFPISRPNLTFSTLTVSNMSPEDSSIYLCSVEGERALQETQYFGPGTRLLVL.